One sample yielded the 27 T cell receptor beta chains listed below, sequenced in a study of identical twins. One entry per CDR3 protein, called by TCRdb with MiXCR from the 5' RACE reads. The table includes approximately 700,000 distinct CDR3 sequences, approximately 6.1% detected once. The material sequenced was naive T cells sorted from blood. The receptor source for this set is a man aged 18 to 29 in good health.

This clonotype occurred a few times. V usage is TRBV7-2 and J usage is TRBJ2-3, with D unclear. Trimming stripped 5 bases from V and 6 bases from J, with 12 bases between. Looked up from germline, CDR1 is SGHTA and CDR2 is FQGNSA. The CDR3 sequence is 13 residues long. CDR3 loop: CASSIMSRDTQYF. In nucleotides, the CDR3 is TGTGCCAGCAGCATAATGAGCAGGGATACGCAGTATTTT.

This clonotype was seen many times. The chain combines TRBV27 with TRBJ2-3; no reliable D call. Trimming stripped 6 bases from V and 0 bases from J, with 7 bases between. CDR3 length equals 13 residues. Germline V gene sequence: CDR1 MNHEY, CDR2 SMNVEV (reference sequence). The CDR3 spells CASRGRSTDTQYF. The CDR3 nucleotides read TGTGCCAGCAGAGGCCGGAGCACAGATACGCAGTATTTT.

This clonotype was counted many times. The chain employs TRBV6-5 and TRBJ2-1; D uncertain. The length of the CDR3 is 14 residues. Germline assignment: CDR1 MNHEY and CDR2 SVGAGI. Deletions cut 3 bases from V and 10 bases from J, with 16 bases between. DNA of the CDR3: TGTGCCAGCAGTTATGTAGGGTACGGCACCGAGCAGTTCTTC. This sequence encodes CASSYVGYGTEQFF.

At least ten counts were recorded for this clonotype. The chain uses TRBV9 and TRBJ2-2; no clear D gene. Germline V gene sequence: CDR1 SGDLS, CDR2 YYNGEE. This CDR3 has 14 amino acids. The V end lost 2 bases, the J end lost 2 bases, and 7 bases lay between the germline ends. The CDR3 loop is CASSVPGNTGELFF. In DNA, the CDR3 is TGTGCCAGCAGCGTTCCTGGAAACACCGGGGAGCTGTTTTTT.

This clonotype occurred a few times. This chain joins TRBV18 and TRBJ2-3; D gene uncertain. The germline gives CDR1 KGHSH, CDR2 LQKENI. Trimming removed 0 bases from V and 4 bases from J, with 8 bases in between. The length of the CDR3 is 14 residues. In DNA form, the CDR3 reads TGTGCCAGCTCACCACCGACCCGGGCAGATACGCAGTATTTT. Protein sequence: CASSPPTRADTQYF.

This clonotype came up many times. The chain employs TRBV29-1 and TRBJ1-1, with D uncertain. The germline V and J ends were trimmed by 6 bases and 3 bases, with 8 bases remaining between them. The CDR3 is 11 amino acids. The germline V gene has CDR1 SQVTM and CDR2 ANQGSEA. In DNA, the CDR3 is TGCAGCGTCCTGGAACACACTGAAGCTTTCTTT. It codes for CSVLEHTEAFF.

This clonotype was detected ten times or more. CDR3 sequence (DNA): TGTGCCATCAGTGAAAGGGGTCAGGAGACCCAGTACTTC. Encoded protein: CAISERGQETQYF. The chain uses TRBV10-3 and TRBJ2-5, with TRBD1 as a possible D gene (5 bases). The V gene's germline CDR1 is ENHRY and CDR2 SYGVKD. Trimming cost V 3 bases and J 5 bases, with 10 bases left between them. The CDR3 has 13 residues.

This clonotype was observed at least ten times. This rearrangement joins TRBV20-1 to TRBJ2-5, with 7 bases matching TRBD2. Germline assignment: CDR1 DFQATT and CDR2 SNEGSKA (reference sequence). The V and J ends lost 2 bases and 2 bases, in that order; junction bases with no gene match: 8. The CDR3 has 15 residues. CDR3 sequence reads: CSARSGGAVQETQYF. The CDR3 DNA follows: TGCAGTGCTAGATCGGGGGGTGCGGTACAAGAGACCCAGTACTTC.

Many counts were recorded for this clonotype. V and J are TRBV12-3 or TRBV12-4 and TRBJ2-1; D is unresolved. The CDR3 spans 12 residues. The V end lost 8 bases, the J end lost 7 bases, and 12 bases lay between the germline ends. The CDR3 nucleotides read TGTGCCAGCGGGAATCTAGAGAATGAGCAGTTCTTC. Translating gives CASGNLENEQFF.

This clonotype was counted a few times. The V call is TRBV29-1, the J call TRBJ2-1; D is undetermined. The CDR3 length is 15 residues. Trimming took off 4 bases at V and 5 bases at J, with 18 bases between the two ends. Germline V lookup: CDR1 SQVTM, CDR2 ANQGSEA. For the CDR3, the DNA is TGCAGCGTTGGGGTCAGGCGTAGCAAGGACAATGAGCAGTTCTTC. It yields the protein CSVGVRRSKDNEQFF.

The genes are TRBV12-3 or TRBV12-4 and TRBJ2-1, with TRBD2 identical over 7 bases. The CDR3 totals 18 residues. The junction had 16 bases not matched to a gene; V was cut back by 3 bases and J by 5 bases. CDR3 nucleotide sequence: TGTGCCAGCAGTTTCCCTCAGGGAAGCGGGAATAGTCACAATGAGCAGTTCTTC. Its translation is CASSFPQGSGNSHNEQFF.

There are many counts of this clonotype. The chain links TRBV12-3 or TRBV12-4 to TRBJ2-1; TRBD2 might be the D (6 bases). This CDR3 has 13 amino acids. Trimming took 7 bases from V and 2 from J, leaving 9 bases between them. The CDR3 spells CASIGGAYNEQFF. DNA of the CDR3: TGTGCCAGCATCGGGGGAGCCTACAATGAGCAGTTCTTC.

This clonotype was observed many times. This chain links TRBV5-1 with TRBJ2-7; D remains unclear. The CDR3 consists of 13 residues. Germline V gene lookup returns CDR1 SGHRS and CDR2 YFSETQ. The ends were cut back, 3 bases at V and 3 bases at J, with 10 bases in the middle. CDR3 DNA sequence: TGCGCCAGCAGCTCCGGCCCGAGCTACGAGCAGTACTTC. Protein: CASSSGPSYEQYF.

Ten or more counts support this clonotype. The chain recombines TRBV5-1 with TRBJ2-1; 10 positions match TRBD1. The CDR3 extends over 14 amino acids. Trimming cost V 2 bases and J 10 bases; bases outside gene matches: 6. The germline V gene encodes CDR1 SGHRS and CDR2 YFSETQ. The CDR3 nucleotides read TGCGCCAGCAGCTTTAGGACAGGGGGTAAAGAGCAGTTCTTC. Translating gives CASSFRTGGKEQFF.

The chain has TRBV11-2 and TRBJ2-5; tentative D call: TRBD2 (6 bases). The germline V gene encodes CDR1 SGHAT and CDR2 FQNNGV. The CDR3 has 15 residues. V was cut by 0 bases and J by 7 bases, with 15 bases left in between. The CDR3 sequence: CASSLEGAGLATQYF. The CDR3 DNA sequence: TGTGCCAGCAGCTTAGAGGGCGCGGGGTTGGCGACCCAGTACTTC.

This clonotype was recorded at least ten times. The J gene is TRBJ2-7, the V gene TRBV10-2, with TRBD2 matching over 10 bases. The CDR3 sequence is 17 residues long. V shed 4 bases and J 0 bases; nucleotides not matched to a gene: 9. In germline, CDR1 is WSHSY, CDR2 SAAADI. CDR3 region: CASSVSSGRALSYEQYF. For the CDR3, the DNA is TGCGCCAGCAGTGTTTCGAGCGGGAGGGCCCTCTCCTACGAGCAGTACTTC.

In this sample, this clonotype turned up many times. As DNA, the CDR3 is TGTGCCAGCAGCCCTACAGCCTACGAGCAGTACTTC. Encoded protein: CASSPTAYEQYF. The chain couples TRBV7-2 to TRBJ2-7; D is unresolved. The germline V gene has CDR1 SGHTA and CDR2 FQGNSA. Trimming took off 5 bases at V and 2 bases at J, with 7 bases between the two ends. The CDR3 has 12 amino acids.

The rearrangement joins TRBV7-2 to TRBJ2-7; 10 bases align to TRBD2. Germline assignment: CDR1 SGHTA and CDR2 FQGNSA. CDR3 size: 15 residues. The ends lost 3 bases at V and 2 bases at J; junction bases unmatched: 4. Here the CDR3 reads CASSFGLAVPYEQYF. As DNA, the CDR3 is TGTGCCAGCAGCTTCGGACTAGCGGTCCCCTACGAGCAGTACTTC.

This clonotype was observed a few times. V usage is TRBV27 and J usage is TRBJ2-3, with a possible D match to TRBD2 (6 bases). V dropped 3 bases and J dropped 2 bases, with 12 bases sitting between them. This CDR3 region has 15 residues. In germline, CDR1 is MNHEY, CDR2 SMNVEV (reference sequence). CDR3 sequence: CASSFWGDPTDTQYF. The CDR3 nucleotides read TGTGCCAGCAGTTTTTGGGGGGACCCCACAGATACGCAGTATTTT.

In this sample, this clonotype turned up many times. The chain couples TRBV20-1 to TRBJ2-3; possibly TRBD1 for D (6 bases). Germline V lookup: CDR1 DFQATT, CDR2 SNEGSKA (reference sequence). Trimming cost V 0 bases and J 6 bases, with 13 bases left between them. CDR3 length equals 14 residues. The CDR3 DNA reads TGCAGTGCTAGAGATCAGACAGGCAGGGATACGCAGTATTTT. Translated, it gives CSARDQTGRDTQYF.

The chain links TRBV12-3 or TRBV12-4 to TRBJ2-3; D remains unclear. The length of the CDR3 is 14 residues. V was cut by 11 bases and J by 1 base, with 16 bases left in between. The CDR3 sequence is CAASHGPGTDTQYF. The CDR3, as DNA: TGTGCCGCCAGCCACGGTCCCGGCACAGATACGCAGTATTTT.

The chain recombines TRBV5-1 with TRBJ1-1, with 7 nucleotides matching TRBD1. V dropped 4 bases and J dropped 4; count of bases not matched to a gene: 10. There are 15 residues in the CDR3. Looked up from germline, CDR1 is SGHRS and CDR2 is YFSETQ. As DNA, the CDR3 is TGCGCCAGCAGCCCGGATGGAGGGGGCTTCACTGAAGCTTTCTTT. It is translated as CASSPDGGGFTEAFF.

This clonotype has at least ten counts. The V and J genes are TRBV5-1 and TRBJ2-1; 8 nucleotides align to TRBD1. V was pared by 3 bases and J by 7 bases, with 18 bases of the junction left unmatched. CDR3 size: 18 residues. Germline CDR1 is SGHRS and CDR2 is YFSETQ. The CDR3 loop reads CASSYRGVGSRGGNEQFF. The CDR3 nucleotides read TGCGCCAGCAGCTACAGGGGGGTCGGGAGTAGAGGGGGAAATGAGCAGTTCTTC.

There are many counts of this clonotype. V usage is TRBV20-1 and J usage is TRBJ2-7; the match to TRBD1 covers 11 bases. The CDR3 is 15 residues long. V shed 3 bases, J shed 4 bases, and the junction held 8 bases outside the gene matches. Germline values: CDR1 DFQATT, CDR2 SNEGSKA (reference sequence). This chain's CDR3 is CSASLGQGVSYEQYF. CDR3 in DNA: TGCAGTGCTAGCCTGGGACAGGGGGTATCTTACGAGCAGTACTTC.

This clonotype was detected ten times or more. The chain combines TRBV20-1 with TRBJ2-5, with 9 bases that match TRBD2. Germline assignment: CDR1 DFQATT and CDR2 SNEGSKA (reference sequence). V dropped 1 base and J dropped 0; count of bases not matched to a gene: 3. The CDR3 totals 15 residues. CDR3 residues: CSARVSSGNQETQYF. CDR3 bases: TGCAGTGCTAGAGTGTCTAGCGGGAACCAAGAGACCCAGTACTTC.

This chain uses TRBV11-3 with TRBJ2-2, with 8 bases lining up with TRBD2. CDR1 is SGHNT and CDR2 is YENEEA in the germline V gene. The CDR3 totals 17 residues. The V gene end was trimmed by 4 bases and the J gene end by 3 bases; junction bases not matched to a gene: 10. Here the CDR3 DNA reads TGTGCCAGCAGCTCTAACGGGCGGGAGGTCCACACCGGGGAGCTGTTTTTT. This translates into CASSSNGREVHTGELFF.

This rearrangement joins TRBV12-3 or TRBV12-4 to TRBJ1-5; a weak D match, TRBD1 (5 bases). The ends were cut back, 7 bases at V and 5 bases at J, with 24 bases in the middle. The CDR3 loop spans 17 amino acids. This CDR3 reads CASTLALGGGTYQPQHF. CDR3 DNA sequence: TGTGCCAGCACCCTAGCCCTCGGCGGGGGAACGTATCAGCCCCAGCATTTT.